This TCR beta chain emerged from a study of blood T cell repertoires in COVID-19. About the study: The samples span acute and convalescent COVID-19 from the United States, Italy and Spain. In each case, the material was cDNA or gDNA derived from T cells, B-cell-depleted T cells, or PBMCs.

The CDR3 covers 14 residues. The germline CDR1 and CDR2 sequences are SGHDT and YYEEEE. V was trimmed by 4 bases and J by 4 bases, leaving 9 bases between them. Methods used by the authors: Reference gene primer amplification gave estimated nucleated cell counts. Data came from immunoSEQ multiplex PCR; TCRdb stores just in-frame clones and leaves some out. The V and J calls and clone size are taken from that table; D and trimming were inferred from the DNA. The data contain tens of thousands of clones, about 87% of them singletons. The V call is TRBV5-6, the J call TRBJ1-6; possible D gene TRBD1, 5 bases. This sequence originates from a human donor in a cohort sampled during active COVID-19. The sequenced sample was peripheral blood. The chain's CDR3 is CASSDGGYNSPLHF. The CDR3 nucleotides read TGTGCCAGCAGCGACGGGGGTTATAATTCACCCCTCCACTTT.